This entry is about one TCR beta chain. Random hexamers were used to reverse transcribe the RNA input (roughly 0.5 to 1 ug). TCRdb re-derived calls from the immunoSEQ multiplex PCR reads in MiXCR, one entry per CDR3 protein. The table records roughly 130,000 distinct CDR3 sequences, roughly 95% of them present only once. The record originates from a study of CD8 T cells in Susac syndrome. Germline V lookup: CDR1 DFQATT, CDR2 SNEGSKA (reference sequence). The CDR3 extends over 12 amino acids. The V and J ends lost 2 bases and 2 bases respectively, with 7 bases between them. Material: CD4+ T cells from PBMCs. The source is a human donor with Susac syndrome. V and J are TRBV20-1 and TRBJ2-7; no clear D. CDR3 sequence reads: CSARRGTYEQYF. The DNA of the CDR3 is TGCAGTGCTAGACGTGGGACCTACGAGCAGTACTTC.